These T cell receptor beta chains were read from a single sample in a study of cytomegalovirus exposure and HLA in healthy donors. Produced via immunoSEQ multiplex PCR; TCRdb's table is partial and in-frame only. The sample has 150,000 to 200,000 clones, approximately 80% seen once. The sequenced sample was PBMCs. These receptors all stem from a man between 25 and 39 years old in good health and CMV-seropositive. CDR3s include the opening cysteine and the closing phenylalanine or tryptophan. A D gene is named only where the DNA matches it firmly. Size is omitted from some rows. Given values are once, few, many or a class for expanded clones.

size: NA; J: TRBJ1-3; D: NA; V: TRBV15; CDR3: CATSRERGSGNTIYF; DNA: TGTGCCACCAGCAGAGAAAGAGGCTCTGGAAACACCATATATTTT
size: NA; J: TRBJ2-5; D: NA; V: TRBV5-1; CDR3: CASSFDSQETQYF; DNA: TGCGCCAGCAGCTTTGACAGCCAAGAGACCCAGTACTTC
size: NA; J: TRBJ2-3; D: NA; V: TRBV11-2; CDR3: CASSPQAVSGPDTQYF; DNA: TGTGCCAGCAGCCCCCAAGCGGTGTCTGGGCCAGATACGCAGTATTTT
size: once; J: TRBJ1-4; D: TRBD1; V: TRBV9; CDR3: CASSVATGANEKLFF; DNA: TGTGCCAGCAGCGTAGCGACAGGGGCAAATGAAAAACTGTTTTTT
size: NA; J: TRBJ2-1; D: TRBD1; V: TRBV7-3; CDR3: CASSPGTGPAGAEQFF; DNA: TGTGCCAGCAGCCCCGGGACAGGGCCCGCGGGAGCGGAGCAGTTCTTC
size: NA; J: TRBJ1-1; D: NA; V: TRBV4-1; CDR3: CASSQQGMGTEAFF; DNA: TGCGCCAGCAGCCAACAGGGGATGGGCACTGAAGCTTTCTTT
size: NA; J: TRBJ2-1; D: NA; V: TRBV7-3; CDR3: CASSSESSYNEQFF; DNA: TGTGCCAGCAGCTCGGAGAGCTCCTACAATGAGCAGTTCTTC
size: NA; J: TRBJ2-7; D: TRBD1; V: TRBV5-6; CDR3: CASSLLGQGAHEQYF; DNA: TGTGCCAGCAGCTTGTTGGGACAGGGGGCCCACGAGCAGTACTTC
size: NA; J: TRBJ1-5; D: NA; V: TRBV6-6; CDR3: CASSYVRGSNQPQHF; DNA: TGTGCCAGCAGTTATGTCAGGGGTAGCAATCAGCCCCAGCATTTT
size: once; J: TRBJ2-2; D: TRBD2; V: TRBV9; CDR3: CASSVRTSPTGELFF; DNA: TGTGCCAGCAGCGTAAGGACTAGTCCCACCGGGGAGCTGTTTTTT
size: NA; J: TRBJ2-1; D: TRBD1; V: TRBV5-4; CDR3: CASSLPGQYNEQFF; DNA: TGTGCCAGCAGCTTGCCGGGACAGTACAATGAGCAGTTCTTC
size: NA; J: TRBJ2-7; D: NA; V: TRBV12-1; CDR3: CASSFPPGLAGYEQYF; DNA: TGTGCCAGCAGCTTCCCCCCGGGACTAGCGGGGTACGAGCAGTACTTC
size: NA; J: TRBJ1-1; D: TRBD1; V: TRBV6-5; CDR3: CASRLQGATEAFF; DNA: TGTGCCAGCAGGCTACAGGGGGCCACTGAAGCTTTCTTT
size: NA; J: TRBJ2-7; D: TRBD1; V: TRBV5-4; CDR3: CASSPGQPYEQYF; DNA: TGTGCCAGCAGCCCGGGACAGCCCTACGAGCAGTACTTC
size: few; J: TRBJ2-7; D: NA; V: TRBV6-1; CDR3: CASSGGGTQGTYEQYF; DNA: TGTGCCAGCAGTGGAGGGGGAACGCAGGGGACCTACGAGCAGTACTTC
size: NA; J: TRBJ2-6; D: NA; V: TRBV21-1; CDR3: CASSNNGDRGRVRGANVLTF; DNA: TGTGCCAGCAGCAACAACGGGGACAGGGGGCGAGTGAGAGGGGCCAACGTCCTGACTTTC
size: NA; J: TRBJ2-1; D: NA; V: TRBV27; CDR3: CASSHGILNEQFF; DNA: TGTGCCAGCAGTCACGGGATTCTCAATGAGCAGTTCTTC
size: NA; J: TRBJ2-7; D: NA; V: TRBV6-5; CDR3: CASRRGNRAASEQYF; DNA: TGTGCCAGCAGACGGGGCAACAGGGCCGCTTCCGAGCAGTACTTC
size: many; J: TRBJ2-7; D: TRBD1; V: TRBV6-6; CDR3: CASRPGQGFNEQYF; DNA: TGTGCCAGCAGACCGGGACAGGGGTTCAACGAGCAGTACTTC
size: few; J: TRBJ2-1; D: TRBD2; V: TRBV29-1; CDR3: CSSRKRGSYNEQFF; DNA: TGCAGCTCGAGGAAGCGGGGGTCCTACAATGAGCAGTTCTTC
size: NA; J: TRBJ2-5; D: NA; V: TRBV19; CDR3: CASSTGRRETQYF; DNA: TGTGCCAGTAGTACAGGGCGCAGGGAGACCCAGTACTTC
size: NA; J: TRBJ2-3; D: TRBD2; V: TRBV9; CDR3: CASSVASGDTDTQYF; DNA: TGTGCCAGCAGCGTAGCTAGCGGGGACACAGATACGCAGTATTTT
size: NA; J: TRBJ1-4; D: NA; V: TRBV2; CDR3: CASSEAGRGEKLFF; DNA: TGTGCCAGCAGCGAGGCAGGGAGGGGTGAAAAACTGTTTTTT
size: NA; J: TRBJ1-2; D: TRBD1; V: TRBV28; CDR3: CASSAPDRRNGYTF; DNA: TGTGCCAGCAGTGCCCCGGACAGGAGAAATGGCTACACCTTC
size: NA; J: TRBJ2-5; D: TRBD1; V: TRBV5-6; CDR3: CASSAIDRGRETQYF; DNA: TGTGCCAGCAGCGCAATCGACAGGGGTCGGGAGACCCAGTACTTC
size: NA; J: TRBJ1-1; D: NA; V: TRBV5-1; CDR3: CASSPRAGVTTEAFF; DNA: TGCGCCAGCAGCCCCCGCGCCGGGGTAACCACTGAAGCTTTCTTT
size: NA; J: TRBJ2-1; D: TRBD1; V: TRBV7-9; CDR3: CASSRGQLEQFF; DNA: TGTGCCAGCAGCAGGGGACAGCTAGAGCAGTTCTTC
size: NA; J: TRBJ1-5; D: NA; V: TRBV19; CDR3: CASRGLGHRDQPQHF; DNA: TGTGCCAGTAGGGGTCTGGGACACCGAGATCAGCCCCAGCATTTT
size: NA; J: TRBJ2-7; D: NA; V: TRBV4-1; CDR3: CASSQASVRPPYEQYF; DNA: TGCGCCAGCAGCCAGGCTAGTGTTCGACCACCCTACGAGCAGTACTTC
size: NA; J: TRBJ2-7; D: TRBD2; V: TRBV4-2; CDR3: CASSLSLQTSGGRGEQYF; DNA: TGTGCCAGCAGCCTCTCCCTCCAGACTAGCGGGGGCCGGGGGGAGCAGTACTTC
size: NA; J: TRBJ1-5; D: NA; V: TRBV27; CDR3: CASSLLRHDQPQHF; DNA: TGTGCCAGCAGTTTATTGAGGCACGATCAGCCCCAGCATTTT
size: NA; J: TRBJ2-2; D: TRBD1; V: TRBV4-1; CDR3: CASSLRGRGTGELFF; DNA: TGCGCCAGCAGCCTCAGGGGGCGCGGCACCGGGGAGCTGTTTTTT
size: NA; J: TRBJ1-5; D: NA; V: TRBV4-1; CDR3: CASSQGEGRLNQPQHF; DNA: TGCGCCAGCAGCCAAGGGGAGGGAAGGCTCAATCAGCCCCAGCATTTT
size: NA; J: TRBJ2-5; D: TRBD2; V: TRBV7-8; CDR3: CASSLALGSGGEETQYF; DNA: TGTGCCAGCAGCTTAGCCTTAGGTAGCGGGGGAGAAGAGACCCAGTACTTC
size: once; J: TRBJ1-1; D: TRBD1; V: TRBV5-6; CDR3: CASSVGTGGKAFF; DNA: TGTGCCAGCAGCGTGGGGACAGGGGGGAAAGCTTTCTTT
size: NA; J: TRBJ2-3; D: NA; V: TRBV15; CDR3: CATSNQDTDTQYF; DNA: TGTGCCACCAGCAACCAGGACACAGATACGCAGTATTTT
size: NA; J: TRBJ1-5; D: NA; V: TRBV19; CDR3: CASSPPGGVSNQPQHF; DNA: TGTGCCAGTAGTCCCCCGGGAGGGGTTAGCAATCAGCCCCAGCATTTT
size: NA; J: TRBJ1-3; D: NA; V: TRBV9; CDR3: CASSVGPLGALFSGNTIYF; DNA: TGTGCCAGCAGCGTAGGCCCCCTTGGGGCCCTCTTCTCTGGAAACACCATATATTTT
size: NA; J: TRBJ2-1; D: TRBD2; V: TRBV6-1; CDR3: CASSEHGTSGYNEQFF; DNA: TGTGCCAGCAGTGAGCACGGGACTAGCGGCTACAATGAGCAGTTCTTC
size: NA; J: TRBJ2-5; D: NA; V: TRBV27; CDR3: CASSLGSSQETQYF; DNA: TGTGCCAGCAGTTTAGGGTCTAGCCAAGAGACCCAGTACTTC
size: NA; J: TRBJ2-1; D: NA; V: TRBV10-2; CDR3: CASSLVGDEQFF; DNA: TGCGCCAGCAGTTTGGTCGGTGATGAGCAGTTCTTC
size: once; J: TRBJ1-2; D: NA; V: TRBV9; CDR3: CASSIRGSYTF; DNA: TGTGCCAGCAGCATCAGGGGCAGCTACACCTTC